This T cell receptor (beta chain) originates from a study of T cell responses to AZD1222 COVID-19 vaccine. Study-level information: Second-dose intervals of approximately 4 or approximately 12 weeks were pooled.

The V end was cut by 3 bases, the J end by 4 bases, with 9 bases between. The length of the CDR3 is 13 residues. CDR1 is SGHTA, CDR2 FQGNSA, per germline. Sequencing was performed with immunoSEQ multiplex PCR; in TCRdb, only in-frame clones are kept and a portion is missing. The sample records fewer than 110,000 clones, around 91% being singletons. Study results and limitations: Females outnumbered males among donors, who were mostly white British; clonal diversity was possibly underestimated. Dominant CD4 TCR responses targeted spike regions 160-218 and 743-854.

To note about this clone: As yet, its antigen is unknown.

The sequencing here drew on peripheral blood, taken on day 0 of AZD1222 vaccination. The sequence came from an adult in good health. The rearrangement uses TRBV7-2 and TRBJ1-2; possibly TRBD1 for D (6 bases). The CDR3 DNA reads TGTGCCAGCAGCTTGGACAGCCTCTATGGCTACACCTTC. Amino acid sequence: CASSLDSLYGYTF. Combining the CDR3 with reference TRBV7-2 and TRBJ1-2 gives the whole variable domain GAGVSQSPSNKVTEKGKDVELRCDPISGHTALYWYRQSLGQGLEFLIYFQGNSAPDKSGLPSDRFSAERTGGSVSTLTIQRTQQEDSAVYLCASSLDSLYGYTFGSGTRLTVV.